The next 5 T cell receptor beta chains were all read from a single sample in a study of shared T cell receptors in the human thymus. The method was immunoSEQ multiplex PCR; TCRdb's version includes in-frame clones alone and lacks a portion of them. The sample includes 630,000 or so clones, about 90% of them seen just once. These data were also filed under a second study, of human thymus T cells.

Sample: thymocytes. All receptors derive from a boy in the first two years of life with a congenital heart defect.

The gene calls are TRBV7-8 and TRBJ1-6; D gene ambiguous. Germline lookup yields CDR1 SGHVS and CDR2 FQNEAQ. CDR3 length equals 15 residues. The ends were cut back, 1 base at V and 5 bases at J, with 9 bases in the middle. In DNA form, the CDR3 reads TGTGCCAGCAGCTTAGTAAGGACTGATAATTCACCCCTCCACTTT. Translating gives CASSLVRTDNSPLHF.

The V and J genes are TRBV28 and TRBJ2-5; 11 bases are a match to TRBD2. J gave up 1 base and V 4 bases, and 2 bases lay outside the gene matches. This CDR3 region has 15 residues. The germline V gene has CDR1 MDHEN and CDR2 SYDVKM. The CDR3 spells CASSSGTSGQETQYF. CDR3 in DNA: TGTGCCAGCAGTTCGGGGACTAGCGGCCAAGAGACCCAGTACTTC.

The V call is TRBV15, the J call TRBJ2-7; 10 nucleotides align to TRBD2. V lost 3 bases and J lost 3; bases outside the gene matches: 5. Germline V CDR1 and CDR2: LNHNV, YYDKDF (reference sequence). There are 15 residues in the CDR3. This CDR3 reads CATSSLGLAVYEQYF. CDR3 DNA sequence: TGTGCCACCAGCAGCCTCGGACTAGCGGTCTACGAGCAGTACTTC.

V gene TRBV18 combines with J gene TRBJ2-5; D is unresolved. Germline CDR1 is KGHSH and CDR2 is LQKENI. The CDR3 length is 10 residues. The V end was cut by 5 bases, the J end by 5 bases, with 3 bases between. The CDR3 protein is CASSEETQYF. CDR3 in DNA: TGTGCCAGCTCAGAGGAGACCCAGTACTTC.

As for this clone: A junction boundary mismatches the germline segment, possibly from a read error. DNA for the CDR3: TGTGCTAGCAGCTTAGTGGTAACAGTCTATAATTCACCCCTCCACTTT. This gives the protein CASSLVVTVYNSPLHF. The rearrangement uses TRBV7-7 and TRBJ1-6; no firm D call. Germline V gene sequence: CDR1 SSHAT, CDR2 FNYEAQ (reference sequence). CDR3 length: 16 residues.